This T cell receptor beta chain was identified during a study of T cell responses to AZD1222 COVID-19 vaccine. Whole-study context: Pooling covered second doses at about 4 or about 12 weeks. Study-level points and caveats: Spike-wide vaccine-associated CD4 TCRs dominated at 160-218 and 743-854. Donors, mostly white British, included more females; clonal diversity was possibly underestimated. Only six AZD1222 recipients tested seropositive at baseline.

Details on this clone: The antigen is not known.

Libraries were prepared by immunoSEQ multiplex PCR; TCRdb keeps only in-frame clonotypes and omits some of them. The data show over 110,000 clones, with roughly 91% seen just once and 4% to 5.5% held by the top ten. The receptor was isolated from an adult in good health. The sequenced sample was peripheral blood, obtained on day 0 of AZD1222 vaccination.

The CDR3 reads CSVGRGASGQETQYF. Here the CDR3 DNA reads TGCAGCGTGGGAAGAGGGGCTAGCGGCCAAGAGACCCAGTACTTC. The rearrangement uses TRBV29-1 and TRBJ2-5, with TRBD2 matching 7 bases. The CDR3 is 15 residues long. With V trimmed by 6 bases and J by 1 base, 11 bases remained unmatched. Germline V lookup: CDR1 SQVTM, CDR2 ANQGSEA. The full variable domain, rest sourced from reference TRBV29-1 and TRBJ2-5, is SAVISQKPSRDICQRGTSLTIQCQVDSQVTMMFWYRQQPGQSLTLIATANQGSEATYESGFVIDKFPISRPNLTFSTLTVSNMSPEDSSIYLCSVGRGASGQETQYFGPGTRLLVL.